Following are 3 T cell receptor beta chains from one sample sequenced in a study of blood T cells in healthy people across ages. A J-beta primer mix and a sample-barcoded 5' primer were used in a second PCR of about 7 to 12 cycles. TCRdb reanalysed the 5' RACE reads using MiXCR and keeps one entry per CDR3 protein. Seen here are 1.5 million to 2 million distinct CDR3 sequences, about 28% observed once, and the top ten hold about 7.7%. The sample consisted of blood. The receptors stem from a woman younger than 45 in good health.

CDR3 in amino acids: CSAQTKPLETQYF. The DNA of the CDR3 is TGCAGTGCCCAGACTAAGCCATTGGAGACCCAGTACTTC. This sequence joins TRBV20-1 and TRBJ2-5; tentatively, D is TRBD2 (5 bases). CDR1 and CDR2 (germline): DFQATT, SNEGSKA (reference sequence). V was shortened by 6 bases and J by 5 bases, with 16 bases between the two germline ends. This CDR3 has 13 residues.

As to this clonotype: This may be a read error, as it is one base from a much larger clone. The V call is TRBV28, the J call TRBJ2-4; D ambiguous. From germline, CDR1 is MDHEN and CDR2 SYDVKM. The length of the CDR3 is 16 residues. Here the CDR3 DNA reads TGTGCCAGCAGTATAAAAGGAGACTTAGCCAAAGACATTCAGTACTTC. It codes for CASSIKGDLAKDIQYF.

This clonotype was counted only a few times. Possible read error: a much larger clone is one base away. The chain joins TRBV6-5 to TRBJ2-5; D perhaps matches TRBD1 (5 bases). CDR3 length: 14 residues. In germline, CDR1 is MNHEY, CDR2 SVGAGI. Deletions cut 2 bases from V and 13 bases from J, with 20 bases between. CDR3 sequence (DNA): TGTGCCAGCAGTTACCGAATGGCAGGGTTCGAGCGGTACTTC. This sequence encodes CASSYRMAGFERYF.